A single sample is the source of the 3 T cell receptor beta chains below, sequenced in a study of OX40 agonist ivuxolimab in advanced cancers. Library method: the immunoSEQ multiplex PCR assay. TCRdb took this table from immuneACCESS and kept in-frame rearrangements with V and J called. Such tables lack part of the clones; where checked against another copy, unresolved V genes explain under half of the gap, and the rest is unexplained. The sample table contains 77,000 or so clones; only one count was recorded for roughly 91% of them. Around 0.29% of the sample is in the top ten clones. Here the sequenced sample was CD4+ or CD8+ T cells sorted from blood, taken in a trial of the OX40 agonist ivuxolimab. These receptors were obtained from an adult with an advanced solid tumor such as melanoma, head and neck, liver or kidney cancer.

This clone was counted only a few times. This chain uses TRBV11-2 with TRBJ2-1; D uncertain. The CDR3 extends over 14 amino acids. Germline values: CDR1 SGHAT, CDR2 FQNNGV. V gave up 2 bases and J gave up 2 bases, with 7 bases separating them. As DNA, the CDR3 is TGTGCCAGCAGCTTAAACTGGCCCTACAATGAGCAGTTCTTC. Its translation is CASSLNWPYNEQFF.

The CDR3 region is CASRRGQGYYEQYF. As DNA, the CDR3 is TGTGCCAGCAGGAGAGGACAGGGGTACTACGAGCAGTACTTC. The chain carries TRBV6-1 and TRBJ2-7, with TRBD1 matching 9 bases. The germline gives CDR1 MNHNS, CDR2 SASEGT. This CDR3 is 14 amino acids long. Trimming removed 6 bases from V and 3 bases from J; junction bases left unmatched: 6.

V and J are TRBV4-1 and TRBJ2-5, with TRBD2 as a possible D gene (5 bases). Per the germline V gene, CDR1 is MGHRA and CDR2 is YSYEKL. CDR3 size: 18 residues. The V gene lost 0 bases and the J gene lost 0 bases, with 17 bases spanning the gap. The CDR3 loop is CASSQDRARDSYQETQYF. The CDR3 DNA sequence: TGCGCCAGCAGCCAAGATCGGGCCCGGGATTCGTACCAAGAGACCCAGTACTTC.